This entry lists 9 T cell receptor beta chains sequenced from one sample in a study of blood T cells in healthy people across ages. A J-beta primer mix and a sample-barcoded 5' primer were used in a second PCR of about 7 to 12 cycles. Each CDR3 protein gets one entry after TCRdb re-called the 5' RACE reads with MiXCR. The sample contains approximately 800,000 distinct CDR3 sequences, 35% to 60% of which appear only once. The specimen was blood. These receptors were obtained from an elderly man in good health.

In the case of this clonotype: The junction departs from the called germline gene at one end, perhaps through a read error. J is TRBJ2-3 and V is TRBV6-2 or TRBV6-3; 8 bases are shared with TRBD1. This CDR3 has 18 residues. Germline CDR1 reads MNHEY; CDR2 reads SVGEGT. DNA for the CDR3: TGTGCCAGCAGCTATCTAACCGGGACAGGTTCTAGCACGGATACGCAGTATTTT. It yields the protein CASSYLTGTGSSTDTQYF.

This rearrangement joins TRBV4-2 to TRBJ1-4, with a tentative D call TRBD1 (5 bases). Trimming took off 6 bases at V and 8 bases at J, with 16 bases between the two ends. This CDR3 comprises 14 residues. CDR1 and CDR2 from the germline V gene are LGHNA and YNFKEQ. CDR3 bases: TGTGCCAGCAGTATTGGGGGGGGAGAAGAAAAACTGTTTTTT. This codes for CASSIGGGEEKLFF.

This clonotype was observed a few times. This rearrangement joins TRBV5-1 to TRBJ1-2, with 7 nucleotides matching TRBD1. Per germline, CDR1 SGHRS and CDR2 YFSETQ. Trimming removed 3 bases from V and 3 bases from J; junction bases left unmatched: 11. The CDR3 sequence is 16 residues long. CDR3 in amino acids: CASSSDQGVGDYGYTF. The CDR3 nucleotides read TGCGCCAGCAGCTCTGACCAGGGGGTCGGAGACTATGGCTACACCTTC.

In its sample, this clonotype ranks as medium-sized. The genes are TRBV7-2 and TRBJ2-6, with a weak D call TRBD1 (5 bases). This CDR3 region has 18 residues. V lost 1 base, J lost 0 bases, and 13 bases lay in between. Germline V CDR1 and CDR2: SGHTA, FQGNSA. The CDR3 loop reads CASSLGVAGSSGANVLTF. The CDR3 region has the DNA TGTGCCAGCAGCTTAGGGGTGGCAGGGTCCTCTGGGGCCAACGTCCTGACTTTC. Combining the CDR3 with reference TRBV7-2 and TRBJ2-6 gives the whole variable domain GAGVSQSPSNKVTEKGKDVELRCDPISGHTALYWYRQSLGQGLEFLIYFQGNSAPDKSGLPSDRFSAERTGGSVSTLTIQRTQQEDSAVYLCASSLGVAGSSGANVLTFGAGSRLTVL.

The V gene is TRBV20-1, the J gene TRBJ2-1, with TRBD1 identical over 9 bases. Trimming took 5 bases from V and 7 from J; bases not matched to a gene: 3. This CDR3 region has 12 residues. CDR1 and CDR2 from the germline V gene are DFQATT and SNEGSKA (reference sequence). CDR3 residues: CSAQDRGNEQFF. CDR3 in DNA: TGCAGTGCTCAGGACAGGGGTAATGAGCAGTTCTTC.

The genes are TRBV28 and TRBJ2-3, with D perhaps matching TRBD2 (6 bases). CDR3 length equals 15 residues. V was clipped by 8 bases and J by 1 base, with 16 bases between them. Germline V gene sequence: CDR1 MDHEN, CDR2 SYDVKM. The CDR3 DNA sequence: TGTGCCAGCCTGGGGACTCCAACGGGCACAGATACGCAGTATTTT. Amino acids: CASLGTPTGTDTQYF.

The CDR3 nucleotides are TGTGCCAGCAGTCGCTCAACTAGCGGGAGTTACAATGAGCAGTACTTC. As protein: CASSRSTSGSYNEQYF. This chain uses TRBV12-3 or TRBV12-4 with TRBJ2-5; 11 nucleotides line up with TRBD2. This CDR3 comprises 16 residues. Trimming at V came to 5 bases and at J to 11 bases, leaving 16 bases not matched to a gene.

The table lists this clonotype with a few counts. V gene TRBV7-2 combines with J gene TRBJ2-3; D remains ambiguous. The V end lost 3 bases, the J end lost 0 bases, and 10 bases lay between the germline ends. The CDR3 extends over 15 amino acids. Germline values: CDR1 SGHTA, CDR2 FQGNSA. In DNA, the CDR3 is TGTGCCAGCAGCTTTCAGCGTACTAGCACAGATACGCAGTATTTT. Its protein product is CASSFQRTSTDTQYF.

The chain combines TRBV7-3 with TRBJ2-1, with unresolved D. CDR3 length: 13 amino acids. The germline gives CDR1 SGHTA, CDR2 FQGTGA. The V end lost 0 bases, the J end lost 10 bases, and 10 bases lay between the germline ends. In DNA, the CDR3 is TGTGCCAGCAGCTTAACGGGCGTTTCGGAGCAGTTCTTC. As protein: CASSLTGVSEQFF.